This is a list of T cell receptor beta chains from one sample in a study of control samples from healthy donors and cancer patients. Sequencing was performed with immunoSEQ multiplex PCR; in TCRdb, only in-frame clones are kept and a portion is missing. The data show 65,000 to 95,000 clones, around 87% seen once. The sequenced sample was blood. The source of these receptors is a man aged 50-59 years in good health. Both conserved end residues are part of each CDR3. Fields, in order: CDR3 DNA, CDR3 protein, V gene, clone size, D gene, J gene. D genes are given only for firm matches. Some rows have no size entry. The others give once, few or many, or a class for an expanded clone.

CDR3nt: TGTGCCAGCAGTGACCTCGGGACAGGGGACTTATGGAACACTGAAGCTTTCTTT; CDR3aa: CASSDLGTGDLWNTEAFF; v_gene: TRBV25-1; abundance: once; d_gene: TRBD1; j_gene: TRBJ1-1
CDR3nt: TGCGCCAGCAGTCCCCAGGTCGAGCAGTACTTC; CDR3aa: CASSPQVEQYF; v_gene: TRBV10-2; abundance: -; d_gene: -; j_gene: TRBJ2-7
CDR3nt: TGTGCCAGCAGCGTAGGAGGGTTTGAGGACCAGCCCCAGCATTTT; CDR3aa: CASSVGGFEDQPQHF; v_gene: TRBV9; abundance: -; d_gene: -; j_gene: TRBJ1-5
CDR3nt: TGCGCCAGCAGCAGGGAGGGAGGGGACTATGGCTACACCTTC; CDR3aa: CASSREGGDYGYTF; v_gene: TRBV5-1; abundance: -; d_gene: -; j_gene: TRBJ1-2
CDR3nt: TGCGCCAGCAGCCAAGAAGGCTACGTGGGGACCCAGTACTTC; CDR3aa: CASSQEGYVGTQYF; v_gene: TRBV4-3; abundance: -; d_gene: -; j_gene: TRBJ2-5
CDR3nt: TGTGCCAGCAGTGGCCGGGACAGGGGGCTCGTACATGGTGAGCAGTTCTTC; CDR3aa: CASSGRDRGLVHGEQFF; v_gene: TRBV6-2/TRBV6-3; abundance: -; d_gene: TRBD1; j_gene: TRBJ2-1
CDR3nt: TGTGCCAGTAGTATGGGACAGGGAAGCTCCTACGAGCAGTACTTC; CDR3aa: CASSMGQGSSYEQYF; v_gene: TRBV19; abundance: -; d_gene: TRBD1; j_gene: TRBJ2-7
CDR3nt: TGTGCCAGCAGTCGCCGAGGACAGGGGGCCTCAACAGATACGCAGTATTTT; CDR3aa: CASSRRGQGASTDTQYF; v_gene: TRBV6-6; abundance: -; d_gene: TRBD1; j_gene: TRBJ2-3
CDR3nt: TGTGCCAGCAGCTTAGGAGGGGGAAGAGGCTATGGCTACACCTTC; CDR3aa: CASSLGGGRGYGYTF; v_gene: TRBV7-8; abundance: -; d_gene: -; j_gene: TRBJ1-2
CDR3nt: TGTGCCAGCAGCTTAGCGGGCGGGAGGACCCCCTACGAGCAGTACTTC; CDR3aa: CASSLAGGRTPYEQYF; v_gene: TRBV7-2; abundance: -; d_gene: TRBD2; j_gene: TRBJ2-7
CDR3nt: TGTGCCAGTAGTCCTAATACGCAACAGCTTAATGAAAAACTGTTTTTT; CDR3aa: CASSPNTQQLNEKLFF; v_gene: TRBV19; abundance: -; d_gene: -; j_gene: TRBJ1-4
CDR3nt: TGTGCCAGCAGTTTCCCGGGGGTGTCGCGCTCTGGAAACACCATATATTTT; CDR3aa: CASSFPGVSRSGNTIYF; v_gene: TRBV6-2/TRBV6-3; abundance: once; d_gene: -; j_gene: TRBJ1-3